The 19 T cell receptor beta chains given below trace back to one sample, sequenced in a study of cytomegalovirus exposure and HLA in healthy donors. PCR primers comprised 60 Vbeta and 13 Jbeta primers. Method: immunoSEQ multiplex PCR; TCRdb's copy keeps in-frame clones and lacks some. Of fewer than 200,000 clones in the sample, about 77% were seen once. Material for sequencing was PBMCs. The receptors were gathered from a male donor in good health and CMV-seropositive.

This CDR3 reads CASSLAAGRGSYNEQFF. In nucleotides, the CDR3 is TGCGCCAGCAGCTTGGCAGCAGGACGGGGCTCCTACAATGAGCAGTTCTTC. The rearrangement joins TRBV5-1 to TRBJ2-1; D is perhaps TRBD2 (5 bases). V lost 0 bases and J 0 bases, leaving 13 bases between the germline ends. Germline assignment: CDR1 SGHRS and CDR2 YFSETQ. The CDR3 is 17 amino acids.

The CDR3 is CASSQPSTGGVYGYTF. CDR3 DNA: TGTGCCAGCAGCCAACCTAGTACAGGGGGCGTATATGGCTACACCTTC. This rearrangement joins TRBV4-2 to TRBJ1-2, with TRBD1 matching over 9 bases. The CDR3 is 16 amino acids. Germline V gene data show CDR1 as LGHNA and CDR2 as YNFKEQ. V trimming: 2 bases; J trimming: 5 bases; junction bases outside the gene matches: 9.

This clone appeared once. The genes are TRBV19 and TRBJ1-2; no definite D call. V gave up 4 bases and J gave up 8 bases, with 20 bases separating them. Per the germline V gene, CDR1 is LNHDA and CDR2 is SQIVND (reference sequence). This CDR3 contains 15 residues. CDR3 DNA: TGTGCCAGTAGTACACCCGGGATTCCCGCTCAAGGCTACACCTTC. It codes for CASSTPGIPAQGYTF.

The chain carries TRBV7-9 and TRBJ1-3; 7 nucleotides match TRBD1. This CDR3 has 14 residues. The V gene end was trimmed by 5 bases and the J gene end by 1 base; junction bases not matched to a gene: 2. Germline V gene data show CDR1 as SEHNR and CDR2 as FQNEAQ (reference sequence). The CDR3 DNA reads TGTGCCAGCAGCCCACAGGGGTCTGGAAACACCATATATTTT. Encoded protein: CASSPQGSGNTIYF.

This chain links TRBV5-4 with TRBJ2-5; TRBD2 matches at 8 bases. The CDR3 length is 16 residues. Germline trimming cut 0 bases from V and 2 bases from J; bases unmatched to any gene: 6. From germline, CDR1 is SGHNT and CDR2 YYREEE (reference sequence). CDR3 nucleotide sequence: TGTGCCAGCAGCTTGGGATTAGCGGGGAATCAAGAGACCCAGTACTTC. It is translated as CASSLGLAGNQETQYF.

The chain employs TRBV6-1 and TRBJ2-5; tentative D call: TRBD1 (6 bases). Looked up from germline, CDR1 is MNHNS and CDR2 is SASEGT. Trimming stripped 4 bases from V and 3 bases from J, with 9 bases between. CDR3 length equals 13 residues. CDR3 sequence reads: CASSARTEETQYF. The CDR3, as DNA: TGTGCCAGCAGTGCAAGGACAGAAGAGACCCAGTACTTC.

The rearrangement links TRBV1 to TRBJ1-5; the table assigns TRBD1, which was not confirmed against the DNA. TRBV1 is listed as a pseudogene. The CDR3 is 16 amino acids. For the CDR3, the DNA is TGCACCCACTTGATTTGGGACAGGGAGGGGGATCAGCCCCAGCATTTT. Encoded protein: CTHLIWDREGDQPQHF.

The CDR3 sequence: CASNQRTGGNEKLFF. CDR3 coding DNA: TGTGCCTCCAATCAACGGACAGGGGGGAATGAAAAACTGTTTTTT. The chain combines TRBV2 with TRBJ1-4; 10 positions match TRBD1. V shed 11 bases and J 5 bases; nucleotides not matched to a gene: 11. Germline V gene sequence: CDR1 SNHLY, CDR2 FYNNEI. CDR3 length: 15 residues.

J is TRBJ2-7 and V is TRBV19; TRBD1 might be the D (5 bases). The CDR3 runs to 17 residues. Germline CDR1 reads LNHDA; CDR2 reads SQIVND (reference sequence). V was shortened by 2 bases and J by 0 bases, with 17 bases between the two germline ends. The CDR3 region has the DNA TGTGCCAGTAGTATAACCTCAGGGCTTCCTCTCTCCTACGAGCAGTACTTC. It specifies CASSITSGLPLSYEQYF.

The chain joins TRBV30 to TRBJ1-2; maybe TRBD1 (5 bases). The CDR3 length is 12 residues. The ends were cut back, 4 bases at V and 4 bases at J, with 10 bases in the middle. Looked up from germline, CDR1 is GTSNPN and CDR2 is SVGIG (reference sequence). The CDR3 is CAWNADIYGYTF. The DNA of the CDR3 is TGTGCCTGGAACGCGGACATCTATGGCTACACCTTC.

This chain joins TRBV18 and TRBJ1-1; D gene unclear. Germline values: CDR1 KGHSH, CDR2 LQKENI. V was trimmed by 3 bases and J by 7 bases, leaving 9 bases between them. The CDR3 loop spans 12 amino acids. DNA for the CDR3: TGTGCCAGCTCACCCCCGGGTAATGAAGCTTTCTTT. Protein: CASSPPGNEAFF.

This chain uses TRBV6-5 with TRBJ2-5; 10 nucleotides agree with TRBD2. Germline-derived CDR1 and CDR2 are MNHEY and SVGAGI. This CDR3 comprises 15 residues. J gave up 2 bases and V 2 bases, and 2 bases lay outside the gene matches. CDR3 nucleotide sequence: TGTGCCAGCAGTTACCCGACTAGCGGGCAAGAGACCCAGTACTTC. Translating it yields CASSYPTSGQETQYF.

The chain carries TRBV18 and TRBJ2-7; 9 nucleotides agree with TRBD1. This CDR3 is 14 amino acids long. Unmatched junction bases numbered 5, after V lost 6 bases and J lost 2 bases. Germline V CDR1 and CDR2: KGHSH, LQKENI. CDR3 residues: CASSRTGAAYEQYF. DNA for the CDR3: TGTGCCAGCTCTCGGACAGGGGCGGCCTACGAGCAGTACTTC.

The chain recombines TRBV7-9 with TRBJ2-5, with D possibly matching TRBD2 (5 bases). Germline-derived CDR1 and CDR2 are SEHNR and FQNEAQ (reference sequence). With 5 bases removed from V and 5 bases from J, the gap between germline ends came to 18 bases. The CDR3 sequence is 15 residues long. CDR3 amino acids: CASSPDRGGVETQYF. As DNA, the CDR3 is TGTGCCAGCAGCCCCGACCGGGGTGGGGTGGAGACCCAGTACTTC.

The chain carries TRBV7-2 and TRBJ1-2; D unresolved. V dropped 4 bases and J dropped 8 bases, with 17 bases sitting between them. CDR1 and CDR2 from the germline V gene are SGHTA and FQGNSA. This CDR3 is built from 14 residues. Here the CDR3 DNA reads TGTGCCAGCAGCTACGACGCGGGAACGAGCGGCTACACCTTC. As protein: CASSYDAGTSGYTF.

V and J are TRBV18 and TRBJ1-2; D possibly corresponds to TRBD1 (6 bases). Germline values: CDR1 KGHSH, CDR2 LQKENI. The CDR3 loop spans 15 amino acids. Trimming shortened V by 4 bases and J by 2 bases, and 14 bases separated the two germline ends. In DNA, the CDR3 is TGTGCCAGCTCACAACGACAGGCGGCGAACTATGGCTACACCTTC. Its translation: CASSQRQAANYGYTF.

The chain uses TRBV4-1 and TRBJ1-5; 7 bases are shared with TRBD1. V was pared by 0 bases and J by 4 bases, with 18 bases of the junction left unmatched. This CDR3 region has 20 residues. Germline V CDR1 and CDR2: MGHRA, YSYEKL. This chain's CDR3 is CASSQDGPYRGLKLNQPQHF. In DNA, the CDR3 is TGCGCCAGCAGCCAAGATGGGCCCTACAGGGGCCTAAAGTTGAATCAGCCCCAGCATTTT.

The chain is built from TRBV18 and TRBJ2-2, with TRBD2 matching over 11 bases. The CDR3 runs 16 residues. Germline values: CDR1 KGHSH, CDR2 LQKENI. Trimming at V came to 9 bases and at J to 1 base, leaving 7 bases not matched to a gene. This CDR3 reads CASSTSGGQNTGELFF. The CDR3 DNA reads as TGTGCCAGTTCAACTAGCGGGGGCCAGAACACCGGGGAGCTGTTTTTT.

The gene calls are TRBV6-1 and TRBJ2-1; 7 nucleotides agree with TRBD2. Germline CDR1 is MNHNS and CDR2 is SASEGT. V gave up 4 bases and J gave up 3 bases; unmatched junction bases: 6. This CDR3 region has 15 residues. CDR3 sequence (DNA): TGTGCCAGCAGTGCGGACTGGGGGGGCTACAATGAGCAGTTCTTC. Encoded protein: CASSADWGGYNEQFF.